This entry is about one T cell receptor beta chain. Its antigen remains unidentified. The sample is drawn from a study of cytomegalovirus exposure and HLA in healthy donors. Findings and limits, study-wide: Most TCR sequences were uncommon, yet certain public TCRs appeared in many donors. Earlier results showed most TCR beta V segments being productive about 87% or about 30% of the time.

V lost 4 bases to trimming and J lost 3 bases; unmatched junction nucleotides: 5. Germline CDR1 is SGHTA and CDR2 is FQGNSA. CDR3 length: 14 residues. The PCR was carried out with 60 Vbeta primers and 13 Jbeta primers. Profiling relied on immunoSEQ multiplex PCR, and the TCRdb table lists in-frame clones only, not all of them. Among 160,000 or so clones listed, 70% to 85% were seen once. The receptor was derived from a male donor in good health and CMV-seronegative. The chain combines TRBV7-2 with TRBJ1-2; 7 bases line up with TRBD1. Sequencing was performed on PBMCs. The CDR3 spells CASSSNRGDYGYTF. In nucleotides, the CDR3 is TGTGCCAGCAGCTCTAACAGGGGCGACTATGGCTACACCTTC.